This TCR beta chain was identified in a study of cytomegalovirus exposure and HLA in healthy donors. The PCR ran on 60 Vbeta and 13 Jbeta primers. The repertoire was sequenced with immunoSEQ multiplex PCR; TCRdb's copy has only in-frame clones and lacks some. Counted here are about 160,000 clones, roughly 80% occurring once; the ten biggest clones make up about 9.1%. Germline lookup yields CDR1 SGDLS and CDR2 YYNGEE. The CDR3 runs to 13 residues. V was pared by 0 bases and J by 5 bases, with 7 bases between. The sequence was collected from a man between 18 and 35 years old in good health and CMV-seropositive. The chain carries TRBV9 and TRBJ2-3, with D possibly TRBD1 on 5 matching bases. The specimen was PBMCs. The CDR3 DNA follows: TGTGCCAGCAGCGTAGATAGGGGAGATACGCAGTATTTT. Residues: CASSVDRGDTQYF.